The 26 T cell receptor beta chains in this list originate from one sample, sequenced in a study of T cell changes during pregnancy in multiple sclerosis. The protocol was immunoSEQ multiplex PCR, while the TCRdb copy is restricted to in-frame clones and leaves out a portion. The data show 65,000 to 95,000 clones, roughly 91% seen once. This specimen consisted of peripheral blood, obtained after pregnancy. The receptors shown here come from a female donor in good health, enrolled as a control in a pregnancy study.

This chain links TRBV6-5 with TRBJ2-7; 10 nucleotides align to TRBD1. J was trimmed by 3 bases and V by 2 bases; bases with no gene match: 1. CDR1 MNHEY and CDR2 SVGAGI come from the germline V gene. The CDR3 runs 14 residues. In DNA form, the CDR3 reads TGTGCCAGCAGTTACCGGGACAGGGGCTACGAGCAGTACTTC. Its translation: CASSYRDRGYEQYF.

The V gene is TRBV4-1, the J gene TRBJ2-4; 16 bases agree with TRBD2. From germline, CDR1 is MGHRA and CDR2 YSYEKL. The CDR3 contains 20 residues. V gave up 1 base and J gave up 2 bases; unmatched junction bases: 8. The CDR3: CASSQVGTSGRARPKNIQYF. The CDR3 DNA reads as TGCGCCAGCAGCCAAGTGGGGACTAGCGGGAGGGCAAGGCCCAAAAACATTCAGTACTTC.

This rearrangement joins TRBV4-1 to TRBJ2-7; unclear D gene. Trimming removed 0 bases at V and 2 bases at J, with 11 bases between. Per the germline V gene, CDR1 is MGHRA and CDR2 is YSYEKL. The CDR3 is made up of 15 amino acids. The CDR3 region is CASSQDAGTTYEQYF. The CDR3 bases are TGCGCCAGCAGCCAAGATGCCGGTACCACCTACGAGCAGTACTTC.

The chain carries TRBV27 and TRBJ1-2; TRBD1 might be the D (5 bases). Germline V CDR1 and CDR2: MNHEY, SMNVEV (reference sequence). This CDR3 is 14 amino acids long. With 5 bases removed from V and 6 bases from J, the gap between germline ends came to 16 bases. The CDR3 bases are TGTGCCAGCAGTATACGATTCGGGGGTCATGGCTACACCTTC. Amino acid sequence: CASSIRFGGHGYTF.

This clone showed up just once. The V and J genes are TRBV7-2 and TRBJ2-5, with TRBD2 as a possible D gene (5 bases). CDR1 SGHTA and CDR2 FQGNSA come from the germline V gene. V dropped 3 bases and J dropped 1 base, with 9 bases sitting between them. The CDR3 contains 14 residues. CDR3 coding DNA: TGTGCCAGCAGCTTGACTGGGAGCCAAGAGACCCAGTACTTC. This gives the protein CASSLTGSQETQYF.

The chain uses TRBV7-2 and TRBJ2-5; 8 bases map to TRBD1. J was trimmed by 2 bases and V by 3 bases; bases with no gene match: 8. From germline, CDR1 is SGHTA and CDR2 FQGNSA. The CDR3 is made up of 16 amino acids. The CDR3 spells CASSLVGRGHQETQYF. DNA for the CDR3: TGTGCCAGCAGCTTGGTGGGCAGGGGGCATCAAGAGACCCAGTACTTC.

In DNA, the CDR3 is TGTGCCATCAGTGTTGTAGCGGGGGGGAACTACGAGCAGTACTTC. Its translation: CAISVVAGGNYEQYF. This chain uses TRBV10-3 with TRBJ2-7; TRBD2 matches 11 bases. There are 15 residues in the CDR3. The J segment lost 3 bases and the V segment lost 4 bases, leaving 5 bases of the junction unmatched. Germline V lookup: CDR1 ENHRY, CDR2 SYGVKD.

V gene TRBV2 combines with J gene TRBJ1-1; D is undetermined. Germline CDR1 is SNHLY and CDR2 is FYNNEI. CDR3 size: 11 residues. V was cut by 6 bases and J by 7 bases, with 9 bases left in between. The CDR3 DNA is TGTGCCAGCAGCCCCCGGGGTGAAGCTTTCTTT. Its protein is CASSPRGEAFF.

The V and J genes are TRBV28 and TRBJ1-2; D is possibly TRBD1 (6 bases). The CDR3 totals 14 residues. Germline V lookup: CDR1 MDHEN, CDR2 SYDVKM. V was clipped by 6 bases and J by 2 bases, with 13 bases between them. The CDR3 nucleotides are TGTGCCAGCAGCTTGGTTGGACAGAACTATGGCTACACCTTC. Translating it yields CASSLVGQNYGYTF.

The CDR3 loop is CASSSSSGGGANTQYF. Here the CDR3 DNA reads TGTGCCAGCAGCTCCTCGTCGGGGGGGGGTGCGAATACGCAGTATTTT. V gene TRBV7-2 combines with J gene TRBJ2-3; 8 bases are shared with TRBD2. V was pared by 4 bases and J by 7 bases, with 13 bases of the junction left unmatched. Germline lookup yields CDR1 SGHTA and CDR2 FQGNSA. The CDR3 covers 16 residues.

The chain couples TRBV28 to TRBJ2-1, with D unclear. The V gene's germline CDR1 is MDHEN and CDR2 SYDVKM. V lost 5 bases and J 3 bases, leaving 8 bases between the germline ends. This CDR3 has 13 residues. In DNA, the CDR3 is TGTGCCAGCAGTCCTCGTAACTACAATGAGCAGTTCTTC. This codes for CASSPRNYNEQFF.

This chain links TRBV7-9 with TRBJ2-7; the match to TRBD2 covers 10 bases. The CDR3 length is 14 residues. Germline values: CDR1 SEHNR, CDR2 FQNEAQ (reference sequence). After removal of 5 bases from V and 4 bases from J, the junction contained 5 bases not matched to a gene. The CDR3 bases are TGTGCCAGCAGCGGGACTAGCGCCCCTTACGAGCAGTACTTC. Translated: CASSGTSAPYEQYF.

The chain has TRBV7-2 and TRBJ2-3; the D gene is possibly TRBD2 (5 bases). V was shortened by 3 bases and J by 5 bases, with 9 bases between the two germline ends. The CDR3 is made up of 13 amino acids. Germline CDR1 SGHTA, CDR2 FQGNSA. This CDR3 is CASSFAGIDTQYF. The CDR3, as DNA: TGTGCCAGCAGCTTCGCCGGGATAGATACGCAGTATTTT. Supplemented by reference TRBV7-2 and TRBJ2-3, the full variable domain reads GAGVSQSPSNKVTEKGKDVELRCDPISGHTALYWYRQSLGQGLEFLIYFQGNSAPDKSGLPSDRFSAERTGGSVSTLTIQRTQQEDSAVYLCASSFAGIDTQYFGPGTRLTVL.

This clone was observed a few times. V and J are TRBV29-1 and TRBJ1-1, with D uncertain. The germline V gene encodes CDR1 SQVTM and CDR2 ANQGSEA. The V gene lost 4 bases and the J gene lost 4 bases, with 13 bases spanning the gap. This CDR3 comprises 13 residues. CDR3 DNA: TGCAGCGTTGTTCGGGGTGGAGGCACTGAAGCTTTCTTT. It encodes CSVVRGGGTEAFF. Together with reference TRBV29-1 and TRBJ1-1, the CDR3 gives the full variable domain: SAVISQKPSRDICQRGTSLTIQCQVDSQVTMMFWYRQQPGQSLTLIATANQGSEATYESGFVIDKFPISRPNLTFSTLTVSNMSPEDSSIYLCSVVRGGGTEAFFGQGTRLTVV.

The chain employs TRBV2 and TRBJ2-1; a possible D gene is TRBD1 (5 bases). Per germline, CDR1 SNHLY and CDR2 FYNNEI. V lost 6 bases and J 10 bases, leaving 10 bases between the germline ends. The CDR3 has 11 residues. Written as DNA, the CDR3 is TGTGCCAGCAGAAAACAGGTAGAGCAGTTCTTC. Translating it yields CASRKQVEQFF.

The V and J genes are TRBV30 and TRBJ2-4; tentative D call: TRBD1 (5 bases). In germline, CDR1 is GTSNPN, CDR2 SVGIG (reference sequence). The V gene lost 3 bases and the J gene lost 6 bases, with 12 bases spanning the gap. The CDR3 runs 13 residues. CDR3 sequence reads: CAWSVGQRNIQYF. The DNA of the CDR3 is TGTGCCTGGAGCGTAGGACAAAGAAACATTCAGTACTTC.

The chain couples TRBV6-1 to TRBJ2-2; TRBD2 matches 8 bases. Losses at the gene ends were 6 bases for V and 5 bases for J; bases not matched to a gene: 8. This CDR3 comprises 15 residues. Germline V lookup: CDR1 MNHNS, CDR2 SASEGT. The CDR3 DNA sequence: TGTGCCAGCAGGGAGACTAGCGTTTGGACCGGGGAGCTGTTTTTT. Its protein product is CASRETSVWTGELFF.

This clone was detected once. This chain joins TRBV6-5 and TRBJ2-7; maybe TRBD1 (5 bases). The germline gives CDR1 MNHEY, CDR2 SVGAGI. The CDR3 is made up of 15 amino acids. Trimming left V 2 bases short and J 5 bases short, with 16 bases between. For the CDR3, the DNA is TGTGCCAGCAGTTACAACCGGCAGGGAAACCACGAGCAGTACTTC. Protein: CASSYNRQGNHEQYF.

This chain joins TRBV18 and TRBJ1-5; D unresolved. Trimming shortened V by 3 bases and J by 4 bases, and 7 bases separated the two germline ends. Germline V gene sequence: CDR1 KGHSH, CDR2 LQKENI. This CDR3 comprises 13 residues. The CDR3 nucleotides are TGTGCCAGCTCACCCTCGGGGAATCAGCCCCAGCATTTT. As protein: CASSPSGNQPQHF.

This chain joins TRBV6-5 and TRBJ2-7; D unclear. V lost 7 bases to trimming and J lost 1 base, with 14 bases between them. CDR3 length equals 14 residues. Per the germline V gene, CDR1 is MNHEY and CDR2 is SVGAGI. CDR3: CASTPGGQSYEQYF. For the CDR3, the DNA is TGTGCCAGCACCCCCGGTGGGCAATCCTACGAGCAGTACTTC.

This sequence joins TRBV6-5 and TRBJ1-2; D not certain. CDR1 is MNHEY, CDR2 SVGAGI, per germline. CDR3 length equals 12 residues. V dropped 8 bases and J dropped 0 bases, with 7 bases sitting between them. The CDR3 spells CASYTTNYGYTF. CDR3 DNA sequence: TGTGCCAGCTATACAACTAACTATGGCTACACCTTC.

The V gene is TRBV14, the J gene TRBJ2-5, with TRBD2 identical over 11 bases. This CDR3 comprises 18 residues. Looked up from germline, CDR1 is SGHDN and CDR2 is FVKESK. The junction had 15 bases not matched to a gene; V was cut back by 4 bases and J by 5 bases. Here the CDR3 reads CASSPPRGSGRAWETQYF. The CDR3 DNA reads TGTGCCAGCAGCCCTCCGAGGGGTAGCGGGAGGGCCTGGGAGACCCAGTACTTC.

This clone was detected only once. The chain uses TRBV5-1 and TRBJ2-2; a possible D gene is TRBD2 (7 bases). V was trimmed by 0 bases and J by 2 bases, leaving 11 bases between them. The CDR3 loop spans 16 amino acids. Germline V gene sequence: CDR1 SGHRS, CDR2 YFSETQ. The CDR3 spells CASSLGRGANTGELFF. The CDR3 DNA is TGCGCCAGCAGCTTGGGACGGGGGGCTAACACCGGGGAGCTGTTTTTT.

In this sample, this clone turned up a few times. This sequence joins TRBV27 and TRBJ2-7; the match to TRBD2 covers 8 bases. V shed 4 bases and J 6 bases; nucleotides not matched to a gene: 8. The CDR3 has 14 amino acids. Germline V gene data show CDR1 as MNHEY and CDR2 as SMNVEV (reference sequence). DNA of the CDR3: TGTGCCAGCAGTTATCGGACTAGCCTCAGCGAGCAGTACTTC. It translates to CASSYRTSLSEQYF.

The chain recombines TRBV30 with TRBJ2-1, with 9 bases identical to TRBD2. The CDR3 loop spans 14 amino acids. CDR1 GTSNPN and CDR2 SVGIG come from the germline V gene (reference sequence). The ends lost 5 bases at V and 7 bases at J; junction bases unmatched: 9. CDR3 sequence: CAWCPGGGANEQFF. Written as DNA, the CDR3 is TGTGCCTGGTGCCCCGGCGGGGGGGCAAATGAGCAGTTCTTC.

The V call is TRBV28, the J call TRBJ2-5, with a weak D call TRBD2 (5 bases). Germline V gene sequence: CDR1 MDHEN, CDR2 SYDVKM. Trimming took 7 bases from V and 5 from J, leaving 14 bases between them. The CDR3 consists of 13 residues. CDR3 amino acids: CASNGSLRETQYF. For the CDR3, the DNA is TGTGCCAGCAATGGGAGCTTGAGGGAGACCCAGTACTTC.